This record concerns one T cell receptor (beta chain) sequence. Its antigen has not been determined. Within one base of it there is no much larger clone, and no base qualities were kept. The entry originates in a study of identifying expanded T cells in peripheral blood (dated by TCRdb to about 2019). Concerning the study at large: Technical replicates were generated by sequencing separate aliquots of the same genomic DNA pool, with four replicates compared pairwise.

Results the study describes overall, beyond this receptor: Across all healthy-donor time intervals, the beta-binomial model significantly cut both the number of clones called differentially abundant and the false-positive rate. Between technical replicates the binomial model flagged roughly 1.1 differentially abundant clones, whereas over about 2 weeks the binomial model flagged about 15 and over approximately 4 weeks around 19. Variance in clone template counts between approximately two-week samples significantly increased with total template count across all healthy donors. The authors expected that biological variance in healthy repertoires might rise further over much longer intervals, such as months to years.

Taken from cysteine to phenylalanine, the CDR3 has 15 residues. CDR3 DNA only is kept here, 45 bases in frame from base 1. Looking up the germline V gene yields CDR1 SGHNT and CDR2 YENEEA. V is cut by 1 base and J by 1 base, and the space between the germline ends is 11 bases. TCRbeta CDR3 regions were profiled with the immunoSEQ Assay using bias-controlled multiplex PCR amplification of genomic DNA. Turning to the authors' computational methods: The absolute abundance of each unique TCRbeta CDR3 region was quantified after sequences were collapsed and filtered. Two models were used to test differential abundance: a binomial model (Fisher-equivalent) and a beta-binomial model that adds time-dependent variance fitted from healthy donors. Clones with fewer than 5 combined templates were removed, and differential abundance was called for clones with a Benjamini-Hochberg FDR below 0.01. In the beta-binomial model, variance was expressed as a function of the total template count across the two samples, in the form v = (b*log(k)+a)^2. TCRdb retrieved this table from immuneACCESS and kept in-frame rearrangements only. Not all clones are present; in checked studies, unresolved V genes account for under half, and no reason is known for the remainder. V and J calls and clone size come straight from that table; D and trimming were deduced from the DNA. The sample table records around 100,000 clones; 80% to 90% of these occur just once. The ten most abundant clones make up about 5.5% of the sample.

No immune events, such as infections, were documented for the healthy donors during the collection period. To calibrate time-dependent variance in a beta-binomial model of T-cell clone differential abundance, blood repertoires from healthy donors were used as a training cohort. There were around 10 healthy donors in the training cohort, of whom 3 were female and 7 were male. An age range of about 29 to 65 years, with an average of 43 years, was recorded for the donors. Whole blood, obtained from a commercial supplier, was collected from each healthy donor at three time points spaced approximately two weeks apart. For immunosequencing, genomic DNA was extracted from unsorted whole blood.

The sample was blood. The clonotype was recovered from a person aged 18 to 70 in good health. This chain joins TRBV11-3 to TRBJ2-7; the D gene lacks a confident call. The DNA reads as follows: TGTGCCAGCAGCTTAGGTCTAGTTGTGTCCTACGAGCAGTACTTC. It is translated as CASSLGLVVSYEQYF.